The rows below give T cell receptor beta chains drawn from one sample of a study of cytomegalovirus exposure and HLA in healthy donors. This table comes from immunoSEQ multiplex PCR, and its TCRdb copy is limited to in-frame clones, with some not included. The sample holds 80,000 to 95,000 clones, 81% seen once. Sequencing was carried out using PBMCs. These receptors were collected from a woman aged 25 to 39 in good health and CMV-seronegative. The CDR3 runs from the conserved cysteine through the conserved F or W. Each record gives: J gene, V gene, clone size, D gene, CDR3 protein, CDR3 DNA. D genes are given only for firm matches. Clone size is not always given. Where it is, it says once, few, many or a class for expanded clones.

TRBJ2-7	TRBV10-3	.	TRBD1	CAISPAGTGSYEQYF	TGTGCCATCAGTCCGGCCGGGACAGGGAGCTACGAGCAGTACTTC
TRBJ2-7	TRBV9	once	.	CASSAGTFYEQYF	TGTGCCAGCAGCGCCGGGACTTTCTACGAGCAGTACTTC
TRBJ2-7	TRBV19	.	.	CASSLQGSGSSYEQYF	TGTGCCAGTAGTCTCCAGGGGAGCGGAAGCTCCTACGAGCAGTACTTC
TRBJ2-5	TRBV2	.	TRBD1	CASADRVVRETQYF	TGTGCCAGCGCGGACAGGGTGGTGCGAGAGACCCAGTACTTC
TRBJ2-7	TRBV29-1	.	TRBD1	CSVYGTGADEQYF	TGCAGCGTTTATGGGACAGGGGCTGACGAGCAGTACTTC
TRBJ2-7	TRBV4-2	.	TRBD1	CASSPPGQGYEQYF	TGTGCCAGCAGCCCACCGGGACAGGGGTACGAGCAGTACTTC
TRBJ2-1	TRBV27	once	TRBD2	CASSPGTSGNGEQFF	TGTGCCAGCAGTCCCGGGACTAGCGGGAACGGTGAGCAGTTCTTC
TRBJ1-2	TRBV6-4	.	TRBD1	CASSDSTGDFYGYTF	TGTGCCAGCAGTGACTCGACAGGGGACTTCTATGGCTACACCTTC
TRBJ2-3	TRBV10-3	.	.	CAISAAGSTDTQYF	TGTGCCATCAGTGCCGCGGGAAGCACAGATACGCAGTATTTT
TRBJ2-2	TRBV5-5	.	.	CASSGQDRRFTGELFF	TGTGCCAGCAGCGGGCAGGACAGAAGGTTCACCGGGGAGCTGTTTTTT
TRBJ2-1	TRBV7-9	.	.	CASSPGGFEQFF	TGTGCCAGCAGCCCCGGCGGGTTTGAGCAGTTCTTC
TRBJ2-7	TRBV19	.	TRBD1	CASSLGTGAYEQYF	TGTGCCAGTAGTCTGGGGACAGGGGCCTACGAGCAGTACTTC
TRBJ2-1	TRBV4-3	.	TRBD2	CASSQALGASGSNEQFF	TGCGCCAGCAGCCAAGCACTCGGGGCTAGCGGGAGCAATGAGCAGTTCTTC
TRBJ2-5	TRBV25-1	.	TRBD2	CASGGLAGETQYF	TGTGCCAGCGGGGGACTAGCGGGAGAGACCCAGTACTTC
TRBJ2-1	TRBV29-1	.	.	CSVEATYNEQFF	TGCAGCGTTGAAGCCACTTACAATGAGCAGTTCTTC
TRBJ2-1	TRBV5-1	.	TRBD1	CASSLRGQFEQFF	TGCGCCAGCAGCTTGAGGGGGCAGTTTGAGCAGTTCTTC
TRBJ1-5	TRBV6-1	few	.	CASSDRGVNQPQHF	TGTGCCAGCAGTGACAGGGGAGTAAATCAGCCCCAGCATTTT
TRBJ1-5	TRBV7-2	.	TRBD1	CASSRDRVNQPQHF	TGTGCCAGCAGCCGGGACAGGGTCAATCAGCCCCAGCATTTT
TRBJ2-7	TRBV6-6	.	.	CASSYTIGGYEQYF	TGTGCCAGCAGTTATACGATTGGGGGCTACGAGCAGTACTTC
TRBJ1-3	TRBV5-1	.	.	CASSYRQNSGNTIYF	TGCGCCAGCAGCTATCGACAGAACTCTGGAAACACCATATATTTT
TRBJ2-7	TRBV29-1	.	.	CSVVGDSYEQYF	TGCAGCGTTGTCGGGGACTCCTACGAGCAGTACTTC
TRBJ2-1	TRBV4-2	once	.	CASSQPNNEQFF	TGTGCCAGCAGCCAACCTAACAATGAGCAGTTCTTC
TRBJ2-7	TRBV5-6	few	TRBD2	CASSTRGGTSSYEQYF	TGTGCCAGCAGCACCCGGGGAGGGACCAGCTCCTACGAGCAGTACTTC
TRBJ1-2	TRBV2	.	.	CASSETARTQGPFF	TGTGCCAGCAGTGAAACAGCCCGTACACAGGGCCCCTTCTTC
TRBJ1-5	TRBV19	few	.	CASGTLADSNQPQHF	TGTGCCAGTGGGACACTTGCCGATAGCAATCAGCCCCAGCATTTT
TRBJ1-2	TRBV5-1	.	.	CASSLETAGWGYTF	TGCGCCAGCAGCTTGGAGACAGCGGGCTGGGGCTACACCTTC
TRBJ2-3	TRBV5-1	few	.	CASSLGRAQDTQYF	TGCGCCAGCAGCTTGGGGAGGGCCCAAGATACGCAGTATTTT
TRBJ2-3	TRBV18	.	.	CASSPLGAADTQYF	TGTGCCAGCTCACCACTGGGGGCGGCAGATACGCAGTATTTT
TRBJ2-3	TRBV6-6	.	.	CASRKLADTQYF	TGTGCCAGCAGGAAATTAGCAGATACGCAGTATTTT
TRBJ2-3	TRBV5-4	.	.	CASSLRFGGLATDTQYF	TGTGCCAGCAGCTTGAGGTTCGGAGGGTTGGCCACAGATACGCAGTATTTT
TRBJ2-1	TRBV27	.	TRBD2	CASSLRTSGRFNEQFF	TGTGCCAGCAGTTTACGAACTAGCGGGAGGTTTAATGAGCAGTTCTTC
TRBJ2-7	TRBV28	.	.	CASSLWGQFPYEQYF	TGTGCCAGCAGTTTATGGGGGCAGTTCCCGTACGAGCAGTACTTC
TRBJ2-6	TRBV14	once	.	CASSQEWGRLSGANVLTF	TGTGCCAGCAGCCAAGAATGGGGCCGCCTCTCTGGGGCCAACGTCCTGACTTTC
TRBJ2-2	TRBV9	medium-sized	TRBD2	CASSVELADYTGELFF	TGTGCCAGCAGCGTAGAACTAGCGGATTACACCGGGGAGCTGTTTTTT
TRBJ2-7	TRBV5-1	.	.	CASSPNRVNEQYF	TGCGCCAGCAGCCCGAACAGGGTCAACGAGCAGTACTTC
TRBJ2-2	TRBV7-9	.	TRBD1	CSSSTGQGSTGELFF	TGTTCCAGCAGCACGGGACAGGGAAGTACCGGGGAGCTGTTTTTT
TRBJ2-1	TRBV12-5	.	TRBD2	CASALLLAASSYNEQFF	TGTGCTAGTGCCCTTCTACTAGCGGCAAGCTCCTACAATGAGCAGTTCTTC
TRBJ1-1	TRBV4-3	.	TRBD1	CASSQGQNLNTEAFF	TGCGCCAGCAGCCAGGGACAGAACCTGAACACTGAAGCTTTCTTT
TRBJ2-1	TRBV7-9	once	TRBD2	CASSLGLAGGEQFF	TGTGCCAGCAGCCTCGGACTAGCCGGTGGGGAGCAGTTCTTC
TRBJ2-6	TRBV4-2	.	TRBD2	CASSQVGGVISRSGANVLTF	TGTGCCAGCAGCCAAGTTGGGGGGGTTATCTCCCGCTCTGGGGCCAACGTCCTGACTTTC
TRBJ2-2	TRBV7-6	.	.	CASSLRGGDTGELFF	TGTGCCAGCAGCTTACGGGGTGGCGACACCGGGGAGCTGTTTTTT
TRBJ1-4	TRBV25-1	.	.	CASSVRTNEKLFF	TGTGCCAGCAGCGTTCGAACTAATGAAAAACTGTTTTTT
TRBJ2-5	TRBV7-6	.	.	CASSLEGQGETQYF	TGTGCCAGCAGCTTAGAAGGCCAGGGAGAGACCCAGTACTTC
TRBJ2-7	TRBV14	.	.	CASSQATSYEQYF	TGTGCCAGCAGCCAAGCGACTTCCTACGAGCAGTACTTC
TRBJ1-3	TRBV2	.	.	CASSETVWESSGNTIYF	TGTGCCAGCAGTGAGACAGTCTGGGAAAGCTCTGGAAACACCATATATTTT
TRBJ1-3	TRBV2	.	TRBD1	CASSRDRGWNTIYF	TGTGCCAGCAGCCGGGACAGGGGTTGGAACACCATATATTTT